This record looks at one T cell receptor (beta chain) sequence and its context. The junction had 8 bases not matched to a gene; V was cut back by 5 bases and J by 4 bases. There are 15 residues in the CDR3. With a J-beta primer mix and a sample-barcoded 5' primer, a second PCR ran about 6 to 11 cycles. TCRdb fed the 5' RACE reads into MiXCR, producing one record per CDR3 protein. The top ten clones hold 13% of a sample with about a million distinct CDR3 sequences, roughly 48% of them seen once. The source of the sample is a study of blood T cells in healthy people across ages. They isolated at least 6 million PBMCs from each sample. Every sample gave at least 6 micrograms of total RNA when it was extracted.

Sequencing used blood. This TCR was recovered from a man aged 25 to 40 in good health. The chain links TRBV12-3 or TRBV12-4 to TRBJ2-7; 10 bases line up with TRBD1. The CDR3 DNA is TGTGCCAGCAGTGCCAAGACAGGGGGCACGTACGAGCAGTACTTC. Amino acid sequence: CASSAKTGGTYEQYF.